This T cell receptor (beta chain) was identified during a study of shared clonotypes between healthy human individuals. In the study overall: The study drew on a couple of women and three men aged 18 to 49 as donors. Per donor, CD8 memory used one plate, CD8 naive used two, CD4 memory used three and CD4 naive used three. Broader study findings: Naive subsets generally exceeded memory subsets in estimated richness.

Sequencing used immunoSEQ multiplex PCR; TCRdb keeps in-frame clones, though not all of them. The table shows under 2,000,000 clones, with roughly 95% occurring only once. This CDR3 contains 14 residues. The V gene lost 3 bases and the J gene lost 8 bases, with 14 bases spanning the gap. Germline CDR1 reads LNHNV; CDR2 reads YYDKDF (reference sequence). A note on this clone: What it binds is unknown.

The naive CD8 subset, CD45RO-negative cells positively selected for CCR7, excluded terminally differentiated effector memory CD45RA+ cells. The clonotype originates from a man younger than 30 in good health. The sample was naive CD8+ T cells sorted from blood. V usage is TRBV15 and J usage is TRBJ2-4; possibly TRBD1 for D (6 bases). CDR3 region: CATSSEAGAYIQYF. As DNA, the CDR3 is TGTGCCACCAGCAGTGAAGCAGGGGCGTACATTCAGTACTTC.